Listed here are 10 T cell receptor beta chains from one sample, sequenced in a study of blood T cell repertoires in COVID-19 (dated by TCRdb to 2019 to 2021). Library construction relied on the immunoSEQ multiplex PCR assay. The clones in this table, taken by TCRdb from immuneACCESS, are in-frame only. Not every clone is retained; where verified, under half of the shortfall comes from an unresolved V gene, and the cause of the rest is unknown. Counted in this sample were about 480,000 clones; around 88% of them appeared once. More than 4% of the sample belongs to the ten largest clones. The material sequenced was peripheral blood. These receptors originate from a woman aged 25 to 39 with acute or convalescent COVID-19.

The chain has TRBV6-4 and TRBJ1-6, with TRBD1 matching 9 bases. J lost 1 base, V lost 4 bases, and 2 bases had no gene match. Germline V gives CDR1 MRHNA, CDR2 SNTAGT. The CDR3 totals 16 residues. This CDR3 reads CASSGGTGSYNSPLHF. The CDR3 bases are TGTGCCAGCAGTGGTGGGACAGGGTCCTATAATTCACCCCTCCACTTT.

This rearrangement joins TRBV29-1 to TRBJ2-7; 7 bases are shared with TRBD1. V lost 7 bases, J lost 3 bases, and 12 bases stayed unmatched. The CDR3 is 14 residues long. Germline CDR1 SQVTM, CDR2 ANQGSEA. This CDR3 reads CSGLQQGVIYEQYF. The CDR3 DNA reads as TGCAGCGGGTTACAGCAGGGGGTAATCTACGAGCAGTACTTC.

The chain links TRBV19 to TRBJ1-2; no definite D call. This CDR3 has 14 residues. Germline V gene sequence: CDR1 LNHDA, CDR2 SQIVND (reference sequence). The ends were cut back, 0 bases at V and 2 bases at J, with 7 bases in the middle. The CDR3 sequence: CASSIERANYGYTF. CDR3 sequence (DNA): TGTGCCAGTAGTATAGAGAGAGCCAACTATGGCTACACCTTC.

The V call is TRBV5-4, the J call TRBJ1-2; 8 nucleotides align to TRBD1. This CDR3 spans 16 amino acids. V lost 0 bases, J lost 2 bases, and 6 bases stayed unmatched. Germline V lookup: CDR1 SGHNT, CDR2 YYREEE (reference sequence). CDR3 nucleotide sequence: TGTGCCAGCAGCTTGGGACGGACAGGGACAAACTATGGCTACACCTTC. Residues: CASSLGRTGTNYGYTF.

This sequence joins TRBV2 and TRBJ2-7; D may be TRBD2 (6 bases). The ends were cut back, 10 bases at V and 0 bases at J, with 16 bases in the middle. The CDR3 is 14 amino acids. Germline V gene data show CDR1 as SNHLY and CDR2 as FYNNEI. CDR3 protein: CATIPGLPSYEQYF. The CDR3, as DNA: TGTGCCACGATTCCGGGACTTCCCTCCTACGAGCAGTACTTC. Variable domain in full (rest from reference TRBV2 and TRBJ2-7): EPEVTQTPSHQVTQMGQEVILRCVPISNHLYFYWYRQILGQKVEFLVSFYNNEISEKSEIFDDQFSVERPDGSNFTLKIRSTKLEDSAMYFCATIPGLPSYEQYFGPGTRLTVT.

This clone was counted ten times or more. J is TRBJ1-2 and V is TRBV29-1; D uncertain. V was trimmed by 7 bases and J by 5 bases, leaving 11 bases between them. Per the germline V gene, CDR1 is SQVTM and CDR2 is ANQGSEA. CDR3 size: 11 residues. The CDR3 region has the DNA TGCAGCGCCCATACCTATTATGGCTACACCTTC. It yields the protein CSAHTYYGYTF. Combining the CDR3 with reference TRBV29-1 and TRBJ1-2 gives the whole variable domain SAVISQKPSRDICQRGTSLTIQCQVDSQVTMMFWYRQQPGQSLTLIATANQGSEATYESGFVIDKFPISRPNLTFSTLTVSNMSPEDSSIYLCSAHTYYGYTFGSGTRLTVV.

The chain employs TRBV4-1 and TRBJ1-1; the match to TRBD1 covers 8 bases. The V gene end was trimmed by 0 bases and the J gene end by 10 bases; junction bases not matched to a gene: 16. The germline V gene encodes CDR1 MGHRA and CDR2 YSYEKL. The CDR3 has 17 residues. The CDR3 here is CASSQDIPGGGLDGAFF. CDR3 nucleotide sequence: TGCGCCAGCAGCCAAGATATACCAGGGGGCGGACTCGACGGAGCTTTCTTT.

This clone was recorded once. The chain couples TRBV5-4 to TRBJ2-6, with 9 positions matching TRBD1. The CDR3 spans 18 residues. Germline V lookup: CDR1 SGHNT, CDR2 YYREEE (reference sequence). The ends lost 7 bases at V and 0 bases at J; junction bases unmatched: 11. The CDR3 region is CASATGGISNSGANVLTF. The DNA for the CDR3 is TGTGCCAGCGCGACAGGGGGAATAAGCAACTCTGGGGCCAACGTCCTGACTTTC.

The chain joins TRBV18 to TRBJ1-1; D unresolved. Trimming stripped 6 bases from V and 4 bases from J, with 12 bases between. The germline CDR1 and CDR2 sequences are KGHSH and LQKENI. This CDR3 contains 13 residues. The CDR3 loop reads CASSLEQLTEAFF. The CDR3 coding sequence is TGTGCCAGCTCCCTAGAACAACTCACTGAAGCTTTCTTT.

The CDR3 DNA follows: TGTGCCAGCAGCCTCCGGGGAGGCGAGCAGTACTTC. Its translation: CASSLRGGEQYF. This chain links TRBV3-1 (or the pseudogene TRBV3-2) with TRBJ2-7; TRBD2 might be the D (6 bases). The germline gives CDR1 LGHDT, CDR2 YNNKEL (reference sequence). This CDR3 contains 12 residues. The V end lost 4 bases, the J end lost 6 bases, and 10 bases lay between the germline ends.